Below are 19 T cell receptor beta chains sequenced from a single sample in a study of shared clonotypes between healthy human individuals (dated by TCRdb to the early 2020s). CD8 naive samples consisted of CD45RO-negative cells that were positively selected for CCR7, yielding a CD45RA+CCR7+ population without TemRA cells. Library method: the immunoSEQ multiplex PCR assay. In its TCRdb copy, this immuneACCESS table keeps in-frame sequences only and misses some clones. Where compared with another copy, unresolved V genes explain less than half of these, and the others have no known cause. The table for this sample lists around 1.9 million clones; roughly 95% of them were counted only once. The biggest ten clones account for about 1.7% of the sample. The sequencing input was naive CD8+ T cells from PBMCs. The sample's cell subset or site label is to be understood as: CD45RA+CCR7+. All receptors derive from a man younger than 35 in good health. Some clones in this sample may be carry-over from other donors' samples.

V is TRBV19 and J is TRBJ2-1; 7 nucleotides agree with TRBD2. The germline CDR1 and CDR2 sequences are LNHDA and SQIVND (reference sequence). The CDR3 is 16 residues long. V shed 3 bases and J 3 bases; nucleotides not matched to a gene: 8. Here the CDR3 DNA reads TGTGCCAGTAGTATTGTGGGCGGGAGTGGCTACAATGAGCAGTTCTTC. Its translation is CASSIVGGSGYNEQFF.

This clone was seen a single time. For the CDR3, the DNA is TGTGCCTGGACAGGGGCGGATGAAAAACTGTTTTTT. Encoded protein: CAWTGADEKLFF. The chain uses TRBV30 and TRBJ1-4; TRBD1 might be the D (6 bases). There are 12 residues in the CDR3. V was shortened by 4 bases and J by 6 bases, with 9 bases between the two germline ends. Germline assignment: CDR1 GTSNPN and CDR2 SVGIG (reference sequence). The full variable domain, its missing parts supplied by reference TRBV30 and TRBJ1-4, is SQTIHQWPATLVQPVGSPLSLECTVEGTSNPNLYWYRQAAGRGLQLLFYSVGIGQISSEVPQNLSASRPQDRQFILSSKKLLLSDSGFYLCAWTGADEKLFFGSGTQLSVL.

V usage is TRBV27 and J usage is TRBJ1-2; D is unresolved. Germline CDR1 reads MNHEY; CDR2 reads SMNVEV (reference sequence). The V end was cut by 0 bases, the J end by 5 bases, with 10 bases between. The CDR3 is made up of 14 amino acids. CDR3 DNA: TGTGCCAGCAGTTTATCTGCGGGGTGGTATGGCTACACCTTC. It encodes CASSLSAGWYGYTF.

This clone occurred a few times. V usage is TRBV27 and J usage is TRBJ1-5; no definite D call. From germline, CDR1 is MNHEY and CDR2 SMNVEV (reference sequence). Trimming stripped 2 bases from V and 6 bases from J, with 11 bases between. The CDR3 consists of 14 residues. The CDR3 nucleotides are TGTGCCAGCAGTTTACTCGGGTCGGGTCAGCCCCAGCATTTT. Protein sequence: CASSLLGSGQPQHF.

This clone was seen more than once but under ten times. The chain links TRBV28 to TRBJ1-2; D unresolved. The CDR3 sequence is 11 residues long. The germline V gene has CDR1 MDHEN and CDR2 SYDVKM. Trimming cost V 6 bases and J 12 bases, with 14 bases left between them. CDR3 DNA sequence: TGTGCCAGCAGGCACGCGAACGGGCACACCTTC. Translation: CASRHANGHTF.

V gene TRBV27 combines with J gene TRBJ2-5; 13 bases agree with TRBD2. The germline CDR1 and CDR2 sequences are MNHEY and SMNVEV (reference sequence). This CDR3 spans 16 amino acids. The V gene end was trimmed by 5 bases and the J gene end by 6 bases; junction bases not matched to a gene: 9. DNA for the CDR3: TGTGCCAGCAGTGCCCCAACTAGCGGGAGGGCACAGACCCAGTACTTC. It codes for CASSAPTSGRAQTQYF.

DNA of the CDR3: TGCGCCAGCAGCCAAGGAGTTACTAGCGGGGCGCTCTATGAGCAGTTCTTC. Encoded protein: CASSQGVTSGALYEQFF. V is TRBV4-3 and J is TRBJ2-1, with TRBD2 matching over 10 bases. The CDR3 runs to 17 residues. The germline V gene has CDR1 LGHNA and CDR2 YSLEER. V shed 1 base and J 8 bases; nucleotides not matched to a gene: 11.

This chain uses TRBV28 with TRBJ1-5; D is undetermined. Germline CDR1 is MDHEN and CDR2 is SYDVKM. Trimming left V 4 bases short and J 7 bases short, with 17 bases between. The CDR3 has 15 residues. The chain's CDR3 is CASSSTFSAQQPQHF. In nucleotides, the CDR3 is TGTGCCAGCAGTTCTACTTTTAGTGCGCAACAGCCCCAGCATTTT.

The rearrangement links TRBV5-6 to TRBJ1-1; 9 bases align to TRBD1. V lost 0 bases to trimming and J lost 5 bases; unmatched junction nucleotides: 11. The CDR3 is 17 residues long. From germline, CDR1 is SGHDT and CDR2 YYEEEE. The CDR3 spells CASSLVIWDRVETEAFF. The CDR3 nucleotides read TGTGCCAGCAGCTTGGTCATCTGGGACAGGGTGGAGACTGAAGCTTTCTTT.

This clone occurred a few times. Different DNA sequences within this sample yield the same CDR3. The V and J genes are TRBV9 and TRBJ2-7; D is ambiguous. The CDR3 has 14 amino acids. Germline CDR1 SGDLS, CDR2 YYNGEE. Trimming shortened V by 0 bases and J by 2 bases, and 9 bases separated the two germline ends. CDR3 bases: TGTGCCAGCAGCGTAGGTCTGACGGCCTACGAGCAGTACTTC. Amino acid sequence: CASSVGLTAYEQYF.

This chain links TRBV30 with TRBJ2-7, with D possibly called TRBD1 or TRBD2 (5 bases each). This CDR3 is built from 14 residues. Germline V gene data show CDR1 as GTSNPN and CDR2 as SVGIG (reference sequence). V lost 3 bases, J lost 0 bases, and 12 bases lay in between. DNA for the CDR3: TGTGCCTGGAGCCCCGGGACCCTCTCCTACGAGCAGTACTTC. It translates to CAWSPGTLSYEQYF.

V is TRBV29-1 and J is TRBJ2-1; D gene unclear. The germline V gene has CDR1 SQVTM and CDR2 ANQGSEA. The length of the CDR3 is 14 residues. The germline V and J ends were trimmed by 4 bases and 0 bases, with 10 bases remaining between them. Written as DNA, the CDR3 is TGCAGCGTTGGGGTGGCCCTCTCCTACAATGAGCAGTTCTTC. Residues: CSVGVALSYNEQFF.

The chain joins TRBV25-1 to TRBJ1-5; D uncertain. The CDR3 contains 14 residues. V was shortened by 1 base and J by 5 bases, with 9 bases between the two germline ends. Per the germline V gene, CDR1 is MGHDK and CDR2 is SYGVNS. CDR3 residues: CASSELDTYQPQHF. Here the CDR3 DNA reads TGTGCCAGCAGTGAATTAGACACGTATCAGCCCCAGCATTTT.

The V call is TRBV18, the J call TRBJ2-1, with 10 bases lining up with TRBD2. CDR1 is KGHSH, CDR2 LQKENI, per germline. V was pared by 3 bases and J by 7 bases, with 12 bases of the junction left unmatched. The CDR3 is 17 residues long. CDR3 loop: CASSPVRLAGTWNEQFF. The CDR3, as DNA: TGTGCCAGCTCACCCGTAAGACTAGCGGGCACTTGGAATGAGCAGTTCTTC.

This clone was seen just once. The chain links TRBV6-6 to TRBJ2-1, with TRBD1 matching 9 bases. The CDR3 length is 13 residues. V shed 6 bases, J shed 7 bases, and the junction held 4 bases outside the gene matches. CDR1 MNHNY and CDR2 SVGAGI come from the germline V gene (reference sequence). CDR3 sequence: CASSGGQGNEQFF. The CDR3, as DNA: TGTGCCAGCAGCGGGGGACAGGGTAATGAGCAGTTCTTC.

On this clone: The same CDR3 is also encoded by other DNA sequences in this sample. This chain links TRBV27 with TRBJ2-7; 9 nucleotides align to TRBD1. CDR3 length equals 15 residues. Germline assignment: CDR1 MNHEY and CDR2 SMNVEV (reference sequence). With 3 bases clipped from V and 2 bases from J, the junction kept 5 bases outside the gene matches. The CDR3 reads CASSFLGQGPYEQYF. For the CDR3, the DNA is TGTGCCAGCAGTTTCTTGGGACAGGGACCCTACGAGCAGTACTTC.

This rearrangement joins TRBV18 to TRBJ2-1, with 8 bases that match TRBD1. Germline V gives CDR1 KGHSH, CDR2 LQKENI. This CDR3 has 17 residues. The V segment lost 3 bases and the J segment 4 bases; nucleotides outside the gene matches: 11. CDR3: CASSPLDRERFYNEQFF. The CDR3 DNA reads TGTGCCAGCTCACCTTTGGACAGGGAGAGGTTTTACAATGAGCAGTTCTTC.

A note on this clone: Other DNA sequences in this sample translate to the same CDR3. The chain uses TRBV27 and TRBJ2-7; no definite D call. The CDR3 contains 13 residues. Germline V gene sequence: CDR1 MNHEY, CDR2 SMNVEV (reference sequence). V lost 0 bases and J lost 3, with 6 bases in between. This CDR3 reads CASSLSVSYEQYF. The CDR3 DNA follows: TGTGCCAGCAGTTTATCTGTGAGCTACGAGCAGTACTTC.

This sequence joins TRBV7-9 and TRBJ1-5; D is perhaps TRBD1 (6 bases). Germline values: CDR1 SEHNR, CDR2 FQNEAQ (reference sequence). The CDR3 runs 14 residues. The V end was cut by 4 bases, the J end by 5 bases, with 12 bases between. CDR3 coding DNA: TGTGCCAGCAGCTCGGGGGGGCTTGATCAGCCCCAGCATTTT. Amino acids: CASSSGGLDQPQHF. Complete variable domain (other parts from reference TRBV7-9 and TRBJ1-5): DTGVSQNPRHKITKRGQNVTFRCDPISEHNRLYWYRQTLGQGPEFLTYFQNEAQLEKSRLLSDRFSAERPKGSFSTLEIQRTEQGDSAMYLCASSSGGLDQPQHFGDGTRLSIL.